Sequencing of this T cell receptor (beta chain) was carried out in a study of control samples from healthy donors and cancer patients. Method: immunoSEQ multiplex PCR; TCRdb's copy keeps in-frame clones and lacks some. The sample lists some 200,000 clones, over 90% occurring once. This clonotype was obtained from a man aged 50-60 years in good health. The source material was blood.

The CDR3 DNA reads as TGTGCCAGCAGCTTGGCCGGGACAGGGAACTATGGCTACACCTTC. Encoded protein: CASSLAGTGNYGYTF. The chain joins TRBV5-4 to TRBJ1-2; 9 nucleotides line up with TRBD1. Germline V CDR1 and CDR2: SGHNT, YYREEE (reference sequence). This CDR3 is 15 amino acids long. Trimming removed 0 bases from V and 2 bases from J; junction bases left unmatched: 2.